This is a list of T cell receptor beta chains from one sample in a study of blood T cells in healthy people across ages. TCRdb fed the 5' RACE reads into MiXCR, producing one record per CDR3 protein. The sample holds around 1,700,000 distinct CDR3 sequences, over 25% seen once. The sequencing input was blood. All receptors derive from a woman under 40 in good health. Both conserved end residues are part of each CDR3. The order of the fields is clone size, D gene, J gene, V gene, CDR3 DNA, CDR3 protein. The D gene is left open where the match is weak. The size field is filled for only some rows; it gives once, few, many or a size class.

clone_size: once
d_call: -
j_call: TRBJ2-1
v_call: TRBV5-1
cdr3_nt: TGCGCCAGCAGCTTGGCCGGCCGAGCGGGTTCCTACAATGAGCAGTTCTTC
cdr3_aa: CASSLAGRAGSYNEQFF

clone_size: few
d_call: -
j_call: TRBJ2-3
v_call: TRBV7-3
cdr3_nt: TGTGCCAGCAGCGAAGGAACTACCTCCCCTACGCAGTATTTT
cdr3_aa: CASSEGTTSPTQYF

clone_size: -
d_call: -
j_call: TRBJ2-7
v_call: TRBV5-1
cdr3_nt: TGCGCCAGCAGCTTGACGGAGGGTCAGGTCTCCGAGCAGTACTTC
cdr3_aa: CASSLTEGQVSEQYF

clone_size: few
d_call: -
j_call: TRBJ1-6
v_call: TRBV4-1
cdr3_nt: TGCGCCAGCAGCCACTCTGGACGTGTTACTCATGGACTTTCACCCCTCCACTTT
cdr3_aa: CASSHSGRVTHGLSPLHF

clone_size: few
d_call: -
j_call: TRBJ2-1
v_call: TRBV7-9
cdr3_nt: TGTGCCAGCAGCACACCGGACAGACACAATGAGCAGTTCTTC
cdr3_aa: CASSTPDRHNEQFF

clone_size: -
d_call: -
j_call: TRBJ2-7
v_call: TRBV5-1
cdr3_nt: TGCGCCAGCAGGGAGGCGGCTGGCTACGAGCAGTACTTC
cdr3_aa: CASREAAGYEQYF

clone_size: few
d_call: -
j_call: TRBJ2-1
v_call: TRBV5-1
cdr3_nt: TGCGCCAGCAGCTTGGACTTAGTGAGCGATGAGCAGTTCTTC
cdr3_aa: CASSLDLVSDEQFF

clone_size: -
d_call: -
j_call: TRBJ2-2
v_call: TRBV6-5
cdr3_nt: TGTGCCGCTCGGTCGGAGAACACCGGGGAGCTGTTTTTT
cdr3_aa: CAARSENTGELFF

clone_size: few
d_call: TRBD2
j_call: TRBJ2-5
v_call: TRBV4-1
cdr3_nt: TGCGCCAGCAACCCAGCGGGGGGGCCTCAAGGGACCCAGTACTTC
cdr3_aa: CASNPAGGPQGTQYF

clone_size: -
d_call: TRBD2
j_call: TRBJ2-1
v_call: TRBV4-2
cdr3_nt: TGTGCCAGCAGCCCTAAGGGTCGGGGGGGCAGAAATGAGCAGTTCTTC
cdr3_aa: CASSPKGRGGRNEQFF

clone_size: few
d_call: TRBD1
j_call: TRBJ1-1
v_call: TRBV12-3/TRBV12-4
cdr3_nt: TGTGCCAGCAGGGCCCCCGGGACAGTAAACACTGAAGCTTTCTTT
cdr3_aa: CASRAPGTVNTEAFF

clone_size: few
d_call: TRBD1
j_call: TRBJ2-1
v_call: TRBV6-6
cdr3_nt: TGTGCCAGCAGGCTTTGGGACAGGGGATACAATGAGCAGTTCTTC
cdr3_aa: CASRLWDRGYNEQFF

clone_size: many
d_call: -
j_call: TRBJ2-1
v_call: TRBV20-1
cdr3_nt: TGCAGTGCTACAATCGCGTTGGAGGATGAGCAGTTCTTC
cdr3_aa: CSATIALEDEQFF

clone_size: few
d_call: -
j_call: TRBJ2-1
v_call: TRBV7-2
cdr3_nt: TGTGCCAGCAGCTTATTCGGTCAAGGTTTCTCCGATGAGCAGTTCTTC
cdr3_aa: CASSLFGQGFSDEQFF

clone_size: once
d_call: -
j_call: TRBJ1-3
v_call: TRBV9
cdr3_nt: TGTGCCAGCAGCGTAAGTAGGTCCTCTGGAAACACCATATATTTT
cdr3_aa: CASSVSRSSGNTIYF

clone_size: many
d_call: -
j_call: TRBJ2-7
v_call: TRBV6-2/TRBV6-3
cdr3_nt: TGTGCCAGCACCAAGAGACTTGGCTACGAGCAGTACTTC
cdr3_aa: CASTKRLGYEQYF

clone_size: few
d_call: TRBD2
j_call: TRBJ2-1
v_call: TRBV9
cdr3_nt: TGTGCCAGCAGCGTAGTAGCGGGGGGTGACAATGAGCAGTTCTTC
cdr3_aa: CASSVVAGGDNEQFF

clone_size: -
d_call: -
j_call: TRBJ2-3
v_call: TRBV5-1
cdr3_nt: TGCGCCAGCAACTTGGTACATAACACAGATACGCAGTATTTT
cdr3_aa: CASNLVHNTDTQYF

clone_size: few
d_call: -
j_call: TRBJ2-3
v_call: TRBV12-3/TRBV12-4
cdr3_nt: TGTGCCAGCAGACCCTCGGGTGCAGCAGATACGCAGTATTTT
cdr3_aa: CASRPSGAADTQYF

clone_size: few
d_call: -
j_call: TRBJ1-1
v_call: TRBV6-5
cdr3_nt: TGTGCCAGCAGCCCCCCGGGTCCCCAAGGCGCTGAAGCTTTCTTT
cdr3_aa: CASSPPGPQGAEAFF

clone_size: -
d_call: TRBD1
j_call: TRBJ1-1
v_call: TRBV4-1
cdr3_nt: TGCGCCAGCAGCCAAGGGTTAAGAGAGGGGGCTTCGAACACTGAAGCTTTCTTT
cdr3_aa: CASSQGLREGASNTEAFF

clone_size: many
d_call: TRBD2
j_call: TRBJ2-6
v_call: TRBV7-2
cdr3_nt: TGTGCCAGCAGCTTCCTAGCGGGAGGGCTGAAGGGGGCCAACGTCCTGACTTTC
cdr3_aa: CASSFLAGGLKGANVLTF

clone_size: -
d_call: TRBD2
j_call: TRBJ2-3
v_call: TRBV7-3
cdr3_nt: TGTGCCAGCAGCCCCCGGGTAGCGGGGTTCCGAGATACGCAGTATTTT
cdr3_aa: CASSPRVAGFRDTQYF

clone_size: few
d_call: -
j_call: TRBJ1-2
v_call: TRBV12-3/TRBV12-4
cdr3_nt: TGTGCCAGCAGTTTCGGCAGGGCATTCGGCTACACCTTC
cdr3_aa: CASSFGRAFGYTF

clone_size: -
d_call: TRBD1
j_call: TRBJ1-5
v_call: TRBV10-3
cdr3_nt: TGTGCCATCAGGGGACAGGGCGACCCGCCCCAGCATTTT
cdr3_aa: CAIRGQGDPPQHF

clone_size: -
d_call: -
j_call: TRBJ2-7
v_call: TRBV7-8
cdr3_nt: TGTGCCAGCACCCAATCTCCGGGAGAAGATTACGAGCAGTACTTC
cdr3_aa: CASTQSPGEDYEQYF